At least ten counts were recorded for the clone carrying this TCR beta chain. The target antigen is unknown. Researchers tagged individual cDNA molecules with unique molecular identifiers. Each CDR3 protein gets one entry after TCRdb re-called the 5' RACE reads with MiXCR. The top ten clones hold about 2.3% of a sample with about 100,000 distinct CDR3 sequences, less than 15% of them seen once. The record originates from a study of early T cells in non-severe SARS-CoV-2 infection. Overall study: Chains were unpaired, as sequencing was done on bulk RNA from unsorted whole blood.

The V end was cut by 2 bases, the J end by 1 base, with 11 bases between. Germline CDR1 reads MDHEN; CDR2 reads SYDVKM. This CDR3 spans 15 amino acids. Study results and limitations: CD4 and private specificities were missed by VDJdb matching, which favored anti-spike CD8 responses.

V and J are TRBV28 and TRBJ1-1, with a possible D match to TRBD1 (5 bases). The TCR sequence derives from an adult who was a healthcare worker with PCR-confirmed SARS-CoV-2 infection or an uninfected control (not recorded which). The specimen was whole blood. This CDR3 reads CASSLMRQGNTEAFF. The DNA of the CDR3 is TGTGCCAGCAGTTTAATGCGGCAGGGGAACACTGAAGCTTTCTTT.